Given below is one T cell receptor (beta chain) in context. Trimming cost V 0 bases and J 8 bases; bases outside gene matches: 19. The length of the CDR3 is 20 residues. The V gene's germline CDR1 is SGHNT and CDR2 YENEEA. This record comes from a study of blood T cell repertoires in COVID-19. On the study more broadly: Sites in the United States, Italy and Spain provided acute and convalescent COVID-19 samples. The analysed material was cDNA or gDNA that came from T cells, B-cell-depleted T cells, or PBMCs.

In the study's own analysis: For nucleated cells, counts were estimated from reference gene primer amplification. TCRdb's table, derived via immunoSEQ multiplex PCR, lists solely in-frame clones and lacks some. V and J calls and clone size are those listed in that table; D and trimming were worked out from the DNA. The sample shows 70,000 or so clones, 90% of them seen only once. The TCR originated in a young woman with acute or convalescent COVID-19. The sequencing input was peripheral blood. The chain links TRBV11-3 to TRBJ1-6; the match to TRBD1 covers 7 bases. For the CDR3, the DNA is TGTGCCAGCAGCTTAGATCATCTGGACAGGCATGAGGGGGTCTATTCACCCCTCCACTTT. It is translated as CASSLDHLDRHEGVYSPLHF. The full variable domain, its missing parts supplied by reference TRBV11-3 and TRBJ1-6, is EAGVVQSPRYKIIEKKQPVAFWCNPISGHNTLYWYLQNLGQGPELLIRYENEEAVDDSQLPKDRFSAERLKGVDSTLKIQPAELGDSAVYLCASSLDHLDRHEGVYSPLHFGNGTRLTVT.